These 9 T cell receptor beta chains came from one sample sequenced in a study of cytotoxic CD8 clonotypes in ibrutinib-treated CLL. This table comes from immunoSEQ multiplex PCR, and its TCRdb copy is limited to in-frame clones, with some not included. This table holds fewer than 200,000 clones, approximately 84% found once. The sequencing used PBMCs, collected after 24 months of ibrutinib treatment. These receptors were obtained from a human donor with chronic lymphocytic leukemia.

The chain uses TRBV6-1 and TRBJ1-1; D call uncertain. The germline gives CDR1 MNHNS, CDR2 SASEGT. The CDR3 runs 15 residues. Trimming left V 2 bases short and J 3 bases short, with 13 bases between. CDR3 bases: TGTGCCAGCAGTGAAAGAGCGGGCCCCGACACTGAAGCTTTCTTT. This codes for CASSERAGPDTEAFF.

The V gene is TRBV11-2, the J gene TRBJ1-2, with D unresolved. V lost 4 bases, J lost 0 bases, and 15 bases lay in between. In germline, CDR1 is SGHAT, CDR2 FQNNGV. This CDR3 is 16 amino acids long. The CDR3 region has the DNA TGTGCCAGCAGCTCTATAACCACGGAACCTAACTATGGCTACACCTTC. Its protein is CASSSITTEPNYGYTF.

This rearrangement joins TRBV5-1 to TRBJ2-3; 9 bases fit TRBD2. The V segment lost 0 bases and the J segment 2 bases; nucleotides outside the gene matches: 7. This CDR3 is built from 17 residues. The germline V gene has CDR1 SGHRS and CDR2 YFSETQ. The CDR3 sequence is CASSLEGRGGPTDTQYF. The CDR3 bases are TGCGCCAGCAGCTTGGAAGGGCGGGGGGGCCCCACAGATACGCAGTATTTT.

The rearrangement links TRBV5-6 to TRBJ1-1, with 8 bases aligning to TRBD1. This CDR3 comprises 13 residues. The V and J ends lost 6 bases and 5 bases, in that order; junction bases with no gene match: 6. Germline CDR1 is SGHDT and CDR2 is YYEEEE. The CDR3 DNA follows: TGTGCCAGCATCGACAGGGGATCTACTGAAGCTTTCTTT. This gives the protein CASIDRGSTEAFF.

The chain employs TRBV4-1 and TRBJ1-2, with a weak D call TRBD1 (6 bases). The ends were cut back, 0 bases at V and 4 bases at J, with 15 bases in the middle. CDR1 is MGHRA, CDR2 YSYEKL, per germline. There are 16 residues in the CDR3. This chain's CDR3 is CASSQDIPGQIYGYTF. The CDR3, as DNA: TGCGCCAGCAGCCAAGATATCCCTGGACAGATCTATGGCTACACCTTC.

The chain uses TRBV6-1 and TRBJ1-2, with 7 nucleotides matching TRBD1. There are 14 residues in the CDR3. V trimming: 7 bases; J trimming: 4 bases; junction bases outside the gene matches: 9. Germline lookup yields CDR1 MNHNS and CDR2 SASEGT. As DNA, the CDR3 is TGTGCCAGCACGTACAGGGGAACTCTCTATGGCTACACCTTC. Translated, it gives CASTYRGTLYGYTF.

The V gene is TRBV11-3, the J gene TRBJ2-2; D uncertain. Germline lookup yields CDR1 SGHNT and CDR2 YENEEA. There are 14 residues in the CDR3. Trimming cost V 1 base and J 4 bases, with 7 bases left between them. CDR3 amino acids: CASSLGHSTGELFF. In DNA, the CDR3 is TGTGCCAGCAGCTTAGGTCACAGCACCGGGGAGCTGTTTTTT.

V usage is TRBV5-8 and J usage is TRBJ1-5; 10 bases are shared with TRBD1. Germline CDR1 reads SGHTS; CDR2 reads YDEGEE. The length of the CDR3 is 20 residues. J was trimmed by 4 bases and V by 2 bases; bases with no gene match: 18. As DNA, the CDR3 is TGTGCCAGCAGCTTTGAATTTTGGACAGGGGGATCAAGGGGAAATCAGCCCCAGCATTTT. Residues: CASSFEFWTGGSRGNQPQHF.

This rearrangement joins TRBV7-8 to TRBJ1-5; possible D gene TRBD1, 5 bases. The germline V gene has CDR1 SGHVS and CDR2 FQNEAQ. Deletions cut 2 bases from V and 5 bases from J, with 13 bases between. The CDR3 runs to 15 residues. The CDR3 sequence: CASSLYGGFDQPQHF. The CDR3 bases are TGTGCCAGCAGCTTATACGGGGGTTTCGATCAGCCCCAGCATTTT.